These 13 T cell receptor beta chains came from one sample sequenced in a study of cytomegalovirus exposure and HLA in healthy donors listed by TCRdb under 2017. The library was made by the immunoSEQ multiplex PCR assay. The multiplex PCR relied on a mix of 60 forward primers for TCR Vbeta segments and 13 reverse primers for TCR Jbeta segments. Imported from immuneACCESS, the table was reduced by TCRdb to in-frame sequences with V and J called. These copies leave out some clones; in studies compared against another copy, an unresolved V gene accounts for under half, and the cause of the remainder is not known. Recorded for this sample are 150,000 to 200,000 clones; 60% to 80% of them occurred a single time. The ten largest make up around 13% of the sample. Sequencing input: PBMCs. The receptors stem from a woman between 50 and 59 years old in good health and CMV-seropositive.

A few counts support this clone. V usage is TRBV4-1 and J usage is TRBJ1-3, with 9 positions matching TRBD1. CDR1 and CDR2 (germline): MGHRA, YSYEKL. The CDR3 spans 19 residues. Unmatched junction bases numbered 13, after V lost 0 bases and J lost 4 bases. CDR3 protein: CASSQEWAGTGSSGNTIYF. CDR3 in DNA: TGCGCCAGCAGCCAAGAATGGGCGGGGACAGGGAGTTCAGGAAACACCATATATTTT.

In its sample, this clone was seen once. The chain couples TRBV6-1 to TRBJ1-2; perhaps TRBD1 as D (5 bases). The CDR3 length is 17 residues. The V end lost 0 bases, the J end lost 0 bases, and 14 bases lay between the germline ends. Germline loops: CDR1 MNHNS, CDR2 SASEGT. CDR3 region: CASSEATAGTSNYGYTF. For the CDR3, the DNA is TGTGCCAGCAGTGAAGCGACAGCGGGGACCTCTAACTATGGCTACACCTTC.

In DNA, the CDR3 is TGTGCCAGCAGCTCACAGGGGGAGGAGGGCTATGGCTACACCTTC. The encoded protein is CASSSQGEEGYGYTF. The chain uses TRBV7-4 and TRBJ1-2; 8 bases are shared with TRBD1. CDR3 length equals 15 residues. J was trimmed by 4 bases and V by 4 bases; bases with no gene match: 8. Germline values: CDR1 SGHVT, CDR2 SQSDAQ.

The chain carries TRBV10-3 and TRBJ2-1, with 13 bases aligning to TRBD2. Germline trimming cut 6 bases from V and 4 bases from J; bases unmatched to any gene: 9. This CDR3 region has 17 residues. CDR1 is ENHRY, CDR2 SYGVKD, per germline. CDR3 loop: CAISAGTSGAGYNEQFF. The CDR3 DNA is TGTGCCATCAGCGCGGGGACTAGCGGGGCCGGATACAATGAGCAGTTCTTC.

This rearrangement joins TRBV30 to TRBJ1-5; D perhaps matches TRBD1 (5 bases). The CDR3 has 16 residues. Germline V lookup: CDR1 GTSNPN, CDR2 SVGIG (reference sequence). Between the trimmed V and J ends, which lost 3 bases and 2 bases, there was a span of 17 bases. CDR3 nucleotide sequence: TGTGCCTGGAGCTCCTCAGGGCGAGGTGGCAATCAGCCCCAGCATTTT. This gives the protein CAWSSSGRGGNQPQHF.

The chain uses TRBV11-3 and TRBJ2-3; D unresolved. The CDR3 has 14 amino acids. The V end was cut by 0 bases, the J end by 1 base, with 5 bases between. Germline CDR1 SGHNT, CDR2 YENEEA. This chain's CDR3 is CASSLDRGTDTQYF. CDR3 DNA: TGTGCCAGCAGCTTAGATCGAGGCACAGATACGCAGTATTTT.

The chain combines TRBV27 with TRBJ2-7; D might be TRBD1 (6 bases). Trimming stripped 3 bases from V and 2 bases from J, with 11 bases between. The germline V gene encodes CDR1 MNHEY and CDR2 SMNVEV (reference sequence). The CDR3 runs to 14 residues. Written as DNA, the CDR3 is TGTGCCAGCAGTTTCCGCCGGGACACCTACGAGCAGTACTTC. Translating it yields CASSFRRDTYEQYF.

This clone was detected once. The J gene is TRBJ2-7, the V gene TRBV20-1; the D gene is possibly TRBD1 (6 bases). This CDR3 spans 11 amino acids. Germline V gives CDR1 DFQATT, CDR2 SNEGSKA (reference sequence). Trimming pared 5 bases from V and 2 bases from J, leaving 7 bases between. CDR3 sequence (DNA): TGCAGTGCTCGACAGGCCTACGAGCAGTACTTC. This translates into CSARQAYEQYF.

This clone was recorded once. The rearrangement uses TRBV7-8 and TRBJ2-5; TRBD2 matches 10 bases. The CDR3 is 16 amino acids. The ends lost 1 base at V and 5 bases at J; junction bases unmatched: 7. The V gene's germline CDR1 is SGHVS and CDR2 FQNEAQ. The CDR3 DNA follows: TGTGCCAGCAGCTTAGTACTAGCGGGGTTTGAGGAGACCCAGTACTTC. Its protein is CASSLVLAGFEETQYF. Supplemented by reference TRBV7-8 and TRBJ2-5, the full variable domain reads GAGVSQSPRYKVAKRGQDVALRCDPISGHVSLFWYQQALGQGPEFLTYFQNEAQLDKSGLPSDRFFAERPEGSVSTLKIQRTQQEDSAVYLCASSLVLAGFEETQYFGPGTRLLVL.

The rearrangement joins TRBV5-1 to TRBJ2-7; weak D call: TRBD1 (5 bases). Trimming took off 3 bases at V and 0 bases at J, with 13 bases between the two ends. The germline CDR1 and CDR2 sequences are SGHRS and YFSETQ. The CDR3 extends over 15 amino acids. DNA of the CDR3: TGCGCCAGCAGCTCGATGCCACAGGCCTCCTACGAGCAGTACTTC. It codes for CASSSMPQASYEQYF.

J is TRBJ1-5 and V is TRBV29-1, with a tentative D call TRBD1 (6 bases). Germline CDR1 reads SQVTM; CDR2 reads ANQGSEA. Trimming shortened V by 6 bases and J by 2 bases, and 11 bases separated the two germline ends. CDR3 length equals 13 residues. CDR3 region: CSVGPGGNQPQHF. The CDR3 region has the DNA TGCAGCGTGGGCCCAGGGGGCAATCAGCCCCAGCATTTT.

The rearrangement links TRBV25-1 to TRBJ2-4, with D unresolved. CDR3 length equals 11 residues. In germline, CDR1 is MGHDK, CDR2 SYGVNS. With 3 bases removed from V and 6 bases from J, the gap between germline ends came to 3 bases. The CDR3 nucleotides read TGTGCCAGCAGTGAGGCAAACATTCAGTACTTC. Its translation: CASSEANIQYF. Drawing the rest from reference TRBV25-1 and TRBJ2-4, the complete variable domain is EADIYQTPRYLVIGTGKKITLECSQTMGHDKMYWYQQDPGMELHLIHYSYGVNSTEKGDLSSESTVSRIRTEHFPLTLESARPSHTSQYLCASSEANIQYFGAGTRLSVL.

V and J are TRBV18 and TRBJ2-7, with 9 bases that match TRBD1. The CDR3 length is 15 residues. Germline values: CDR1 KGHSH, CDR2 LQKENI. Trimming cost V 5 bases and J 1 base; bases outside gene matches: 6. CDR3 nucleotide sequence: TGTGCCAGCTCAGCCCCGGGACAGGGTTCCTACGAGCAGTACTTC. It translates to CASSAPGQGSYEQYF. Filled out from reference TRBV18 and TRBJ2-7, the complete variable domain reads NAGVMQNPRHLVRRRGQEARLRCSPMKGHSHVYWYRQLPEEGLKFMVYLQKENIIDESGMPKERFSAEFPKEGPSILRIQQVVRGDSAAYFCASSAPGQGSYEQYFGPGTRLTVT.